The next 30 T cell receptor beta chains were all read from a single sample in a study of identical twins. TCRdb called the 5' RACE reads again in MiXCR, with one record for every CDR3 protein. The sample includes around 530,000 distinct CDR3 sequences, nearly 15% of them seen just once. These data were also reused for a study on yellow fever vaccine responses in identical twins.

Source material: CD4+ T cells sorted from blood. Receptors originate from a woman younger than 30 in good health.

The rearrangement uses TRBV28 and TRBJ2-7, with TRBD2 matching 7 bases. J was trimmed by 9 bases and V by 5 bases; bases with no gene match: 13. The CDR3 length is 14 residues. CDR1 and CDR2 from the germline V gene are MDHEN and SYDVKM. In DNA, the CDR3 is TGTGCCAGCAGTCCTTCTAGCGGCCTACGAGGGCAGTACTTC. This codes for CASSPSSGLRGQYF. Full variable domain (missing parts from reference TRBV28 and TRBJ2-7): DVKVTQSSRYLVKRTGEKVFLECVQDMDHENMFWYRQDPGLGLRLIYFSYDVKMKEKGDIPEGYSVSREKKERFSLILESASTNQTSMYLCASSPSSGLRGQYFGPGTRLTVT.

This clonotype showed up many times. The rearrangement links TRBV24-1 to TRBJ2-1; 11 bases map to TRBD2. Germline V CDR1 and CDR2: KGHDR, SFDVKD. The CDR3 loop spans 15 amino acids. The V gene end was trimmed by 6 bases and the J gene end by 9 bases; junction bases not matched to a gene: 9. The CDR3 DNA reads as TGTGCCACCAGTATCCGCAGTAGCGGGAGGGCTGAGCAGTTCTTC. Its protein product is CATSIRSSGRAEQFF.

The rearrangement joins TRBV29-1 to TRBJ2-3; maybe TRBD1 (5 bases). This CDR3 is 12 amino acids long. V lost 7 bases and J 1 base, leaving 9 bases between the germline ends. The germline V gene encodes CDR1 SQVTM and CDR2 ANQGSEA. The CDR3 here is CSAIRGTDTQYF. The CDR3 coding sequence is TGCAGCGCAATCAGGGGCACAGATACGCAGTATTTT.

The chain joins TRBV7-9 to TRBJ2-1, with 9 bases lining up with TRBD1. The CDR3 extends over 15 amino acids. With V trimmed by 7 bases and J by 7 bases, 11 bases remained unmatched. The germline V gene encodes CDR1 SEHNR and CDR2 FQNEAQ (reference sequence). CDR3 bases: TGTGCCAGCACCAACCCCGTGACAGGGGGGAATGAGCAGTTCTTC. Protein sequence: CASTNPVTGGNEQFF.

This clonotype was found a few times. The chain employs TRBV5-1 and TRBJ2-1; D may correspond to TRBD1 or TRBD2 (6 bases each). Germline V gene lookup returns CDR1 SGHRS and CDR2 YFSETQ. V was shortened by 9 bases and J by 10 bases, with 14 bases between the two germline ends. There are 11 residues in the CDR3. CDR3 region: CATTGGKEQFF. In DNA form, the CDR3 reads TGCGCCACGACAGGAGGGAAAGAGCAGTTCTTC.

Only a few counts were recorded for this clonotype. V gene TRBV6-1 combines with J gene TRBJ1-2; TRBD1 agrees at 9 bases. The germline V gene encodes CDR1 MNHNS and CDR2 SASEGT. After removal of 5 bases from V and 5 bases from J, the junction contained 9 bases not matched to a gene. The CDR3 sequence is 15 residues long. In DNA, the CDR3 is TGTGCCAGCAGTCCAGGACAGGGGTTTGGATATGGCTACACCTTC. Its protein product is CASSPGQGFGYGYTF.

This clonotype was picked up a small number of times. The gene calls are TRBV20-1 and TRBJ2-1; no clear D gene. The CDR3 has 11 residues. The germline gives CDR1 DFQATT, CDR2 SNEGSKA (reference sequence). Trimming left V 3 bases short and J 8 bases short, with 8 bases between. CDR3 coding DNA: TGCAGTGCTAGGGTCCCCGATGAGCAGTTCTTC. It yields the protein CSARVPDEQFF.

This clonotype was observed a handful of times. The chain recombines TRBV15 with TRBJ2-7; D tentatively reads TRBD1 or TRBD2 (6 bases each). V was pared by 11 bases and J by 0 bases, with 23 bases between. The CDR3 runs to 16 residues. Germline assignment: CDR1 LNHNV and CDR2 YYDKDF (reference sequence). CDR3 in DNA: TGTGCCGGGTTTGGGGGGCAGCCCTTGTGCTCCTACGAGCAGTACGTC. Its protein product is CAGFGGQPLCSYEQYV.

The chain combines TRBV15 with TRBJ2-5; D ambiguous. CDR3 length: 14 amino acids. Trimming stripped 0 bases from V and 1 base from J, with 6 bases between. The germline gives CDR1 LNHNV, CDR2 YYDKDF (reference sequence). The CDR3: CATSRDTLQETQYF. Written as DNA, the CDR3 is TGTGCCACCAGCAGAGACACCCTCCAAGAGACCCAGTACTTC. Looking up the rest from reference TRBV15 and TRBJ2-5 gives the full variable domain: DAMVIQNPRYQVTQFGKPVTLSCSQTLNHNVMYWYQQKSSQAPKLLFHYYDKDFNNEADTPDNFQSRRPNTSFCFLDIRSPGLGDTAMYLCATSRDTLQETQYFGPGTRLLVL.

This clonotype was seen more than once but under ten times. The rearrangement links TRBV5-1 to TRBJ1-1; 7 nucleotides agree with TRBD1. Germline values: CDR1 SGHRS, CDR2 YFSETQ. Unmatched junction bases numbered 10, after V lost 4 bases and J lost 7 bases. CDR3 length: 14 residues. The CDR3 here is CASSPRTGVNEAFF. CDR3 nucleotide sequence: TGCGCCAGCAGCCCCCGTACAGGGGTGAATGAAGCTTTCTTT.

Here the CDR3 reads CSARDQGSYNSPLHF. CDR3 bases: TGCAGTGCTAGAGATCAGGGGTCCTATAATTCACCCCTCCACTTT. The genes are TRBV20-1 and TRBJ1-6; tentative D call: TRBD1 (6 bases). The CDR3 consists of 15 residues. Germline values: CDR1 DFQATT, CDR2 SNEGSKA (reference sequence). Trimming removed 0 bases from V and 1 base from J, with 7 bases in between.

The CDR3 region has the DNA TGTGCCAGCAGCTTGAGACAGCCCAGCTCCTACAATGAGCAGTTCTTC. Translated, it gives CASSLRQPSSYNEQFF. The V and J genes are TRBV9 and TRBJ2-1; D possibly corresponds to TRBD1 (5 bases). V gave up 4 bases and J gave up 0 bases, with 14 bases separating them. This CDR3 region has 16 residues. Germline V gives CDR1 SGDLS, CDR2 YYNGEE.

This chain uses TRBV20-1 with TRBJ2-7, with no clear D. This CDR3 has 13 amino acids. Germline V gene sequence: CDR1 DFQATT, CDR2 SNEGSKA (reference sequence). Deletions cut 5 bases from V and 0 bases from J, with 11 bases between. The CDR3 nucleotides are TGCAGTGCTCGGCCCGGGTACTCCTACGAGCAGTACTTC. Translation gives CSARPGYSYEQYF.

This chain connects TRBV11-3 to TRBJ2-2; D not resolved. Germline V lookup: CDR1 SGHNT, CDR2 YENEEA. Trimming took off 5 bases at V and 1 base at J, with 8 bases between the two ends. This CDR3 has 14 residues. CDR3 bases: TGTGCCAGCAGCCCTAGTTGGAACACCGGGGAGCTGTTTTTT. Its protein product is CASSPSWNTGELFF.

This clonotype has just a few counts. V is TRBV21-1 and J is TRBJ2-7; TRBD2 was called by the table and not checked on the DNA. TRBV21-1 is annotated as a pseudogene. CDR3 size: 15 residues. CDR3 sequence: CASSKGGLVYYEQYF. The CDR3 DNA sequence: TGTGCCAGCAGCAAAGGGGGACTAGTTTACTACGAGCAGTACTTC.

This clonotype was counted only a few times. This chain connects TRBV12-3 or TRBV12-4 to TRBJ2-3, with unresolved D. The CDR3 has 10 amino acids. Trimming cost V 5 bases and J 7 bases, with 4 bases left between them. The CDR3 is CASSRNTQYF. The CDR3 nucleotides are TGTGCCAGCAGTCGCAATACGCAGTATTTT.

The CDR3 DNA is TGTGCCACCAGTGATTTATTATTAGCGAATGAGCAGTTCTTC. This gives the protein CATSDLLLANEQFF. J is TRBJ2-1 and V is TRBV24-1, with a weak D call TRBD2 (5 bases). The germline gives CDR1 KGHDR, CDR2 SFDVKD. The V gene lost 1 base and the J gene lost 7 bases, with 10 bases spanning the gap. This CDR3 region has 14 residues.

Only a few counts were recorded for this clonotype. This CDR3 reads CASSPGGLAANTGELFF. Here the CDR3 DNA reads TGTGCCAGCTCACCAGGCGGACTAGCGGCAAACACCGGGGAGCTGTTTTTT. V gene TRBV18 combines with J gene TRBJ2-2; 10 nucleotides agree with TRBD2. Germline trimming cut 2 bases from V and 2 bases from J; bases unmatched to any gene: 5. The CDR3 is 17 residues long. CDR1 is KGHSH and CDR2 is LQKENI in the germline V gene.

In its sample, this clonotype was seen many times. CDR3 in amino acids: CASSPTWWGGRYEQFF. The DNA for the CDR3 is TGTGCCAGCAGCCCCACGTGGTGGGGGGGCAGGTATGAGCAGTTCTTC. The chain joins TRBV6-2 or TRBV6-3 to TRBJ2-1; tentative D call: TRBD2 (7 bases). The CDR3 sequence is 16 residues long. The germline CDR1 and CDR2 sequences are MNHEY and SVGEGT. The germline V and J ends were trimmed by 6 bases and 8 bases, with 23 bases remaining between them.

The chain is built from TRBV7-9 and TRBJ2-7; 7 positions match TRBD1. Per germline, CDR1 SEHNR and CDR2 FQNEAQ (reference sequence). Trimming cost V 5 bases and J 4 bases; bases outside gene matches: 5. The CDR3 is made up of 13 amino acids. This chain's CDR3 is CASSKDRVYEQYV. In DNA form, the CDR3 reads TGTGCCAGCAGCAAAGACAGGGTATACGAGCAGTACGTC.

This clonotype was counted only a few times. The gene calls are TRBV5-1 and TRBJ2-5; 7 nucleotides agree with TRBD2. J was trimmed by 4 bases and V by 6 bases; bases with no gene match: 9. Looked up from germline, CDR1 is SGHRS and CDR2 is YFSETQ. The CDR3 is 14 residues long. CDR3 in amino acids: CASMASGLGETQYF. Here the CDR3 DNA reads TGCGCCAGCATGGCTAGCGGCCTGGGAGAGACCCAGTACTTC.

The rearrangement joins TRBV6-1 to TRBJ1-2; D is unresolved. Germline V gene lookup returns CDR1 MNHNS and CDR2 SASEGT. This CDR3 spans 14 amino acids. Trimming took off 6 bases at V and 7 bases at J, with 18 bases between the two ends. CDR3 amino acids: CASSHATSPAGYTF. DNA for the CDR3: TGTGCCAGCAGCCACGCGACTTCCCCCGCTGGCTACACCTTC.

This clonotype was counted only a few times. The gene calls are TRBV24-1 and TRBJ2-1; D ambiguous. Germline lookup yields CDR1 KGHDR and CDR2 SFDVKD. V was clipped by 7 bases and J by 8 bases, with 14 bases between them. The CDR3 consists of 13 residues. Written as DNA, the CDR3 is TGTGCCACCAGCGTCACGCAGGTGGATGAGCAGTTCTTC. As protein: CATSVTQVDEQFF.

The gene calls are TRBV7-8 and TRBJ1-2; no definite D call. V dropped 1 base and J dropped 3 bases, with 9 bases sitting between them. The CDR3 length is 14 residues. Germline CDR1 is SGHVS and CDR2 is FQNEAQ. The DNA for the CDR3 is TGTGCCAGCAGCTTAGGAGGGTTAGACTATGGCTACACCTTC. Protein product: CASSLGGLDYGYTF.

This chain connects TRBV3-1 to TRBJ2-1; no reliable D call. The CDR3 spans 15 residues. Germline V gene data show CDR1 as LGHDT and CDR2 as YNNKEL (reference sequence). Between the trimmed V and J ends, which lost 4 bases and 0 bases, there was a span of 10 bases. The CDR3 nucleotides are TGTGCCAGCAGCCCAAAGAGAGGCTCCTACAATGAGCAGTTCTTC. It codes for CASSPKRGSYNEQFF.

The chain couples TRBV12-3 or TRBV12-4 to TRBJ1-6, with a weak D call TRBD1 (5 bases). The CDR3 spans 13 residues. The V end lost 3 bases, the J end lost 7 bases, and 7 bases lay between the germline ends. For the CDR3, the DNA is TGTGCCAGCAGTTTTGGACACAATTCACCCCTCCACTTT. Translation gives CASSFGHNSPLHF.

The chain has TRBV2 and TRBJ2-1, with 9 nucleotides matching TRBD2. The ends lost 5 bases at V and 7 bases at J; junction bases unmatched: 12. The CDR3 is 16 residues long. CDR1 is SNHLY and CDR2 is FYNNEI in the germline V gene. In DNA, the CDR3 is TGTGCCAGCAGTTTCGCGGGAGGGTCGGGTGGAAATGAGCAGTTCTTC. Translated: CASSFAGGSGGNEQFF.

The chain is built from TRBV6-1 and TRBJ1-1, with TRBD1 matching over 8 bases. The CDR3 consists of 15 residues. Germline values: CDR1 MNHNS, CDR2 SASEGT. Trimming cost V 7 bases and J 0 bases; bases outside gene matches: 7. The CDR3 DNA is TGTGCCAGCAATAGGACAGGGAGAATGAACACTGAAGCTTTCTTT. It translates to CASNRTGRMNTEAFF.

CDR3 loop: CAISDGTEQYF. In nucleotides, the CDR3 is TGTGCCATCAGTGATGGGACCGAGCAGTACTTC. The V gene is TRBV10-3, the J gene TRBJ2-7; D could derive from TRBD1 or TRBD2 (5 bases each). The CDR3 spans 11 residues. Trimming cost V 3 bases and J 6 bases, with 6 bases left between them. The germline V gene has CDR1 ENHRY and CDR2 SYGVKD.

This clonotype was recorded a few times. This sequence joins TRBV5-1 and TRBJ2-3; 7 positions match TRBD2. V shed 0 bases, J shed 4 bases, and the junction held 2 bases outside the gene matches. The CDR3 contains 14 residues. Germline V lookup: CDR1 SGHRS, CDR2 YFSETQ. The CDR3 DNA follows: TGCGCCAGCAGCTTGGATAGCGGGTCAGATACGCAGTATTTT. This gives the protein CASSLDSGSDTQYF.